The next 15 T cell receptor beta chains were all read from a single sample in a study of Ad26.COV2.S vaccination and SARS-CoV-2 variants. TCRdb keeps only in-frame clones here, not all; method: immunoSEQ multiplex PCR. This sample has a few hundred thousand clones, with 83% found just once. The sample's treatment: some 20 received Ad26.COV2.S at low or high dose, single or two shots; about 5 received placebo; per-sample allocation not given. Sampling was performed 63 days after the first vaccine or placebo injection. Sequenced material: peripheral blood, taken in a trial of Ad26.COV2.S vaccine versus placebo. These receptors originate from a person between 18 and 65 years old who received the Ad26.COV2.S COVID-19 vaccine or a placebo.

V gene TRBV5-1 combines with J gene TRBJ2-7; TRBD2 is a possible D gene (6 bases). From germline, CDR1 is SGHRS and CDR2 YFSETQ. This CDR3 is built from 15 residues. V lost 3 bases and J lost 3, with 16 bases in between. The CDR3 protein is CASSWNGGKGYEQYF. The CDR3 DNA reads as TGCGCCAGCAGCTGGAATGGGGGGAAGGGCTACGAGCAGTACTTC.

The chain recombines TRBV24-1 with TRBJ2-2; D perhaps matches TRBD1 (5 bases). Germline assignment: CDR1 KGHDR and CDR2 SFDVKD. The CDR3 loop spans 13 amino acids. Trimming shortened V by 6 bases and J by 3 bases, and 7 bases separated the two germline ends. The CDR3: CATSRGYTGELFF. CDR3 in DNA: TGTGCCACCAGTAGGGGATACACCGGGGAGCTGTTTTTT.

The CDR3 bases are TGCAGTGCTAGTGGGCTCGGGCGGACCCAGTACTTC. Residues: CSASGLGRTQYF. This chain connects TRBV20-1 to TRBJ2-5; D not certain. Germline assignment: CDR1 DFQATT and CDR2 SNEGSKA (reference sequence). Between the trimmed V and J ends, which lost 3 bases and 7 bases, there was a span of 12 bases. CDR3 length: 12 amino acids.

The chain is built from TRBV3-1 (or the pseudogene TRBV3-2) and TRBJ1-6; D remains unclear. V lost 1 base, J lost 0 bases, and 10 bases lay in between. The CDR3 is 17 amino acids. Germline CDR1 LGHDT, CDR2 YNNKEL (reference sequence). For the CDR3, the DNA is TGTGCCAGCAGCCAAGTTCGCAGAAGCTCCTATAATTCACCCCTCCACTTT. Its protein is CASSQVRRSSYNSPLHF.

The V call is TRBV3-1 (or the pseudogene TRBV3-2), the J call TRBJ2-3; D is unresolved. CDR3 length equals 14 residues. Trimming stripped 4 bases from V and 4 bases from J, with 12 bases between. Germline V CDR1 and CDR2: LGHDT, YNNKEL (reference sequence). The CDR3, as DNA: TGTGCCAGCAGCCCTCTTGATGGGTCAGATACGCAGTATTTT. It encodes CASSPLDGSDTQYF.

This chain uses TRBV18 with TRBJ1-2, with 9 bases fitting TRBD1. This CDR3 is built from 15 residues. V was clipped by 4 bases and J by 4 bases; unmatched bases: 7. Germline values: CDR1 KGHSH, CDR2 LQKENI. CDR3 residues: CASSLDRGGPYGYTF. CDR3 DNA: TGTGCCAGCTCACTCGACAGGGGGGGCCCCTATGGCTACACCTTC.

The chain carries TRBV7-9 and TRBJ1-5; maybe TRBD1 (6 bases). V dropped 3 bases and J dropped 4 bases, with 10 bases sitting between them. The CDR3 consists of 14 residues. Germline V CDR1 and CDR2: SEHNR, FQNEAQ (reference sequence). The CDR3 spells CASSLTQGNQPQHF. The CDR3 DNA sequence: TGTGCCAGCAGCTTGACCCAGGGGAATCAGCCCCAGCATTTT.

The CDR3 nucleotides read TGTGCCAGCAGCGCCTTACCTGGGGGGTGGGGTAACAATGAGCAGTTCTTC. Amino acid sequence: CASSALPGGWGNNEQFF. V and J are TRBV9 and TRBJ2-1; maybe TRBD2 (6 bases). The V and J ends lost 3 bases and 5 bases respectively, with 21 bases between them. This CDR3 region has 17 residues. CDR1 is SGDLS, CDR2 YYNGEE, per germline.

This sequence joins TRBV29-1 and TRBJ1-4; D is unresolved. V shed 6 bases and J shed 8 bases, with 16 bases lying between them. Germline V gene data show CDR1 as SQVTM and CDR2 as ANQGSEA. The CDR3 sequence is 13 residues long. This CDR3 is CSVQGRFGEKLFF. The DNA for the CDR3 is TGCAGCGTCCAAGGGAGGTTCGGAGAAAAACTGTTTTTT.

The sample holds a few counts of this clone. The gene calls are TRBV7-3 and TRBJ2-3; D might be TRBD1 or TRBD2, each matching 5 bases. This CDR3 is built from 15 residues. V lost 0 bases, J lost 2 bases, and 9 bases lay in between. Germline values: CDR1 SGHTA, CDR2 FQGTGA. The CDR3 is CASSLTGELTDTQYF. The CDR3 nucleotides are TGTGCCAGCAGCTTAACGGGGGAACTCACAGATACGCAGTATTTT.

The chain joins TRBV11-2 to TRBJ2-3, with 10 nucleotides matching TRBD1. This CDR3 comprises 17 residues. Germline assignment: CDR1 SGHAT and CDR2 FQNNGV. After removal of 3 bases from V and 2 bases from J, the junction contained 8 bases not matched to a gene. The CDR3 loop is CASSLGMGQGHTDTQYF. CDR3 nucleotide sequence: TGTGCCAGCAGCTTGGGAATGGGACAGGGGCACACAGATACGCAGTATTTT. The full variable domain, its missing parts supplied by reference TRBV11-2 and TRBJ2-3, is EAGVAQSPRYKIIEKRQSVAFWCNPISGHATLYWYQQILGQGPKLLIQFQNNGVVDDSQLPKDRFSAERLKGVDSTLKIQPAKLEDSAVYLCASSLGMGQGHTDTQYFGPGTRLTVL.

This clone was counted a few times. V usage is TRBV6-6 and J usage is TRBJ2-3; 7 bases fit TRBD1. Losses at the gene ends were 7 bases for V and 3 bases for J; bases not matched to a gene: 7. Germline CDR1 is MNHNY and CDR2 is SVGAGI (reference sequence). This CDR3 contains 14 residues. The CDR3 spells CASTPTGSTDTQYF. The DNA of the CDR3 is TGTGCCAGCACCCCGACAGGGTCGACAGATACGCAGTATTTT.

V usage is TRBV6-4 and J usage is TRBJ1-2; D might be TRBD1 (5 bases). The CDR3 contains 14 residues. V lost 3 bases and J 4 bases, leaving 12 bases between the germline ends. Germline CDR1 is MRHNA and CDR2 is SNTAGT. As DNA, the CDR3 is TGTGCCAGCAGTGAAGGGGTGGGTAGCTATGGCTACACCTTC. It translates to CASSEGVGSYGYTF.

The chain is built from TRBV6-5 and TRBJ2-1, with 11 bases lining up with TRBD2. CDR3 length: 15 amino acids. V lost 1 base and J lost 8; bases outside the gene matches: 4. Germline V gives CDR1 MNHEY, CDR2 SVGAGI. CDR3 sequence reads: CASSYLPSGGHEQFF. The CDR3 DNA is TGTGCCAGCAGTTACTTACCTAGCGGGGGGCATGAGCAGTTCTTC.

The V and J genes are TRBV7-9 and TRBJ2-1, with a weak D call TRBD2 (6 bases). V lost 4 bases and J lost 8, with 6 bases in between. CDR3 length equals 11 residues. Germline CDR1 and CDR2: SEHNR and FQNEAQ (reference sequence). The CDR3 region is CASSWEDEQFF. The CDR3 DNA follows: TGTGCCAGCAGCTGGGAGGATGAGCAGTTCTTC.